This TCR beta chain was captured in a study of human T cells and chemical hapten exposure. V was clipped by 4 bases and J by 4 bases; unmatched bases: 8. The CDR3 spans 15 residues. Germline V gene data show CDR1 as SGHNT and CDR2 as YYREEE (reference sequence). This clonotype was counted between two and nine times. Documented time point: pre-sensitization, week 0. Treatment: therapeutic diphenylcyclopropenone sensitization with weekly scalp DPC. Ahead of applying each patch test, blood was sampled. MiXCR, run by TCRdb on the RACE reads, gives a single entry per CDR3 protein. The sample contains 85,000 to 90,000 distinct CDR3 sequences, around 10% of which appear only once.

Sequencing used whole blood, obtained in connection with sensitization to the hapten diphenylcyclopropenone (DPC). The source is a woman aged 40 to 55 with alopecia areata. Some clones in this sample may be carry-over from other donors' samples. The chain combines TRBV5-4 with TRBJ2-1; TRBD1 matches 7 bases. CDR3 protein: CASSRAGTVYNEQFF. CDR3 coding DNA: TGTGCCAGCAGCAGAGCCGGGACAGTTTACAATGAGCAGTTCTTC.